This TCR beta chain was documented in a study of CD8+ T cells in alopecia areata. From alopecia areata patients, lesional scalp punch biopsies and peripheral blood were collected. As for this clone: The antigen remains undetermined.

Study-level findings and limits: With patients, TCR sharing proved less clear than in mice, a difference possibly related to HLA.

The germline V and J ends were trimmed by 1 base and 6 bases, with 12 bases remaining between them. The CDR3 has 14 amino acids. Germline CDR1 GTSNPN, CDR2 SVGIG (reference sequence). RNA extraction was followed by reverse transcription into cDNA, which acted as the sequencing template. The table came from immunoSEQ multiplex PCR; TCRdb's copy has only in-frame clones and leaves some out. Of around 140,000 clones in the sample, roughly 50% were seen once. The TCR sequence derives from a human donor with alopecia areata. The chain uses TRBV30 and TRBJ2-2; D is ambiguous. Sequenced material: CD4+ T cells sorted from blood. CDR3 residues: CAWSENFIAGELFF. As DNA, the CDR3 is TGTGCCTGGAGTGAAAATTTCATAGCCGGGGAGCTGTTTTTT.